The 18 T cell receptor beta chains below were found in one sample sequenced in a study of shared clonotypes between healthy human individuals. Data came from immunoSEQ multiplex PCR; TCRdb stores just in-frame clones and leaves some out. The sample includes over 95,000 clones, about 70% seen only once; the top ten take 24%. The sequenced sample was memory CD8+ T cells sorted from blood. Subset denoted: CD45RO+ cells pooled with CCR7-negative TemRA cells. All receptors come from a woman aged 25 to 39 in good health.

In the case of this clone: One end of the junction is discordant with germline, which a read error may explain. The chain has TRBV9 and TRBJ2-3, with D unclear. Germline loops: CDR1 SGDLS, CDR2 YYNGEE. The CDR3 loop spans 13 amino acids. CDR3 loop: CASSVPRSRTFNF. CDR3 DNA: TGTGCCAGCAGCGTACCCAGGTCCCGAACCTTTAATTTT.

This clone was picked up a small number of times. This rearrangement joins TRBV2 to TRBJ1-5; 7 bases line up with TRBD1. CDR3 length: 13 amino acids. V gave up 2 bases and J gave up 9 bases; unmatched junction bases: 4. CDR1 and CDR2 (germline): SNHLY, FYNNEI. The CDR3 protein is CASSETGETPQHF. CDR3 DNA: TGTGCCAGCAGTGAAACAGGGGAGACGCCCCAGCATTTT.

The genes are TRBV27 and TRBJ2-7; D uncertain. This CDR3 comprises 15 residues. CDR1 and CDR2 from the germline V gene are MNHEY and SMNVEV (reference sequence). Trimming cost V 0 bases and J 2 bases, with 11 bases left between them. The CDR3 sequence is CASSLSFTAPYEQYF. CDR3 in DNA: TGTGCCAGCAGTTTATCGTTCACAGCCCCCTACGAGCAGTACTTC.

V and J are TRBV27 and TRBJ1-4, with 12 bases identical to TRBD1. This CDR3 is built from 18 residues. V was clipped by 8 bases and J by 8 bases; unmatched bases: 18. Germline CDR1 and CDR2: MNHEY and SMNVEV (reference sequence). The CDR3: CASGQISGTGGVWEKLFF. CDR3 bases: TGTGCCAGCGGCCAAATCTCCGGGACAGGGGGCGTTTGGGAAAAACTGTTTTTT.

This clone has at least ten counts. The rearrangement uses TRBV19 and TRBJ2-1; 9 bases align to TRBD2. V trimming: 4 bases; J trimming: 1 base; junction bases outside the gene matches: 8. The germline CDR1 and CDR2 sequences are LNHDA and SQIVND (reference sequence). The CDR3 totals 17 residues. For the CDR3, the DNA is TGTGCCAGTAGTACCCAGACTAGCGGCCTTTCCTACAATGAGCAGTTCTTC. Amino acid sequence: CASSTQTSGLSYNEQFF.

The CDR3 sequence is CASSVTSGTVPYEQYF. The CDR3 DNA is TGTGCCAGCAGTGTTACCTCCGGGACAGTTCCCTACGAGCAGTACTTC. The chain couples TRBV25-1 to TRBJ2-5; 7 bases fit TRBD1. The J call may not be correct, given that the DNA end is closer to TRBJ2-7. Germline-derived CDR1 and CDR2 are MGHDK and SYGVNS. The CDR3 is made up of 16 amino acids.

CDR3 residues: CASSDSARVNTGELFF. CDR3 sequence (DNA): TGTGCCAGCAGTGACTCGGCACGGGTCAACACCGGGGAGCTGTTTTTT. This chain joins TRBV6-4 and TRBJ2-2; D gene uncertain. Germline V gene sequence: CDR1 MRHNA, CDR2 SNTAGT. The length of the CDR3 is 16 residues. Trimming took off 0 bases at V and 2 bases at J, with 10 bases between the two ends.

This clone was seen at least ten times. V usage is TRBV2 and J usage is TRBJ2-1; D gene unclear. The CDR3 covers 14 residues. The V gene lost 7 bases and the J gene lost 0 bases, with 10 bases spanning the gap. The germline V gene encodes CDR1 SNHLY and CDR2 FYNNEI. The CDR3 sequence is CASNSESSYNEQFF. For the CDR3, the DNA is TGTGCCAGCAACTCGGAAAGCTCCTACAATGAGCAGTTCTTC.

The V call is TRBV7-9, the J call TRBJ2-1, with TRBD2 as a possible D gene (6 bases). Germline lookup yields CDR1 SEHNR and CDR2 FQNEAQ (reference sequence). There are 17 residues in the CDR3. Trimming removed 5 bases at V and 0 bases at J, with 17 bases between. Here the CDR3 DNA reads TGTGCCAGCAGCGCCCGGGTAGCGGAGAGCTCCTACAATGAGCAGTTCTTC. Translated: CASSARVAESSYNEQFF.

The sample holds a few counts of this clone. This rearrangement joins TRBV11-2 to TRBJ2-1; D might be TRBD1 (6 bases). The germline gives CDR1 SGHAT, CDR2 FQNNGV. The CDR3 sequence is 15 residues long. V was cut by 4 bases and J by 4 bases, with 14 bases left in between. CDR3 coding DNA: TGTGCCAGCAGCTCCGACGGACAGTATTACAATGAGCAGTTCTTC. It encodes CASSSDGQYYNEQFF. The full variable domain, with the rest looked up from reference TRBV11-2 and TRBJ2-1, is EAGVAQSPRYKIIEKRQSVAFWCNPISGHATLYWYQQILGQGPKLLIQFQNNGVVDDSQLPKDRFSAERLKGVDSTLKIQPAKLEDSAVYLCASSSDGQYYNEQFFGPGTRLTVL.

This chain links TRBV19 with TRBJ2-1, with D possibly matching TRBD2 (5 bases). The CDR3 runs 15 residues. Germline-derived CDR1 and CDR2 are LNHDA and SQIVND (reference sequence). Trimming pared 3 bases from V and 4 bases from J, leaving 13 bases between. CDR3 sequence reads: CASSIFAGEYNEQFF. CDR3 nucleotides: TGTGCCAGTAGTATTTTTGCGGGCGAGTACAATGAGCAGTTCTTC. The complete variable domain, with remaining parts taken from reference TRBV19 and TRBJ2-1, reads DGGITQSPKYLFRKEGQNVTLSCEQNLNHDAMYWYRQDPGQGLRLIYYSQIVNDFQKGDIAEGYSVSREKKESFPLTVTSAQKNPTAFYLCASSIFAGEYNEQFFGPGTRLTVL.

The count of this clone is one. The chain employs TRBV2 and TRBJ2-7; no clear D gene. The germline V and J ends were trimmed by 0 bases and 6 bases, with 18 bases remaining between them. This CDR3 has 16 residues. Per the germline V gene, CDR1 is SNHLY and CDR2 is FYNNEI. This CDR3 is CASSEAPHHLFLEQYF. The DNA for the CDR3 is TGTGCCAGCAGTGAAGCGCCTCATCACCTCTTCCTCGAGCAGTACTTC. Drawing the rest from reference TRBV2 and TRBJ2-7, the complete variable domain is EPEVTQTPSHQVTQMGQEVILRCVPISNHLYFYWYRQILGQKVEFLVSFYNNEISEKSEIFDDQFSVERPDGSNFTLKIRSTKLEDSAMYFCASSEAPHHLFLEQYFGPGTRLTVT.

The J gene is TRBJ1-1, the V gene TRBV7-6, with 7 bases matching TRBD1. This CDR3 is 14 amino acids long. Trimming removed 3 bases from V and 5 bases from J; junction bases left unmatched: 6. Germline-derived CDR1 and CDR2 are SGHVS and FNYEAQ. The CDR3 protein is CASSFFTGETEAFF. In nucleotides, the CDR3 is TGTGCCAGCAGCTTTTTCACAGGGGAAACTGAAGCTTTCTTT.

V and J are TRBV28 and TRBJ2-2, with D unresolved. The ends were cut back, 5 bases at V and 6 bases at J, with 13 bases in the middle. The V gene's germline CDR1 is MDHEN and CDR2 SYDVKM. The CDR3 runs to 14 residues. CDR3 amino acids: CASSLLTTAGELFF. CDR3 sequence (DNA): TGTGCCAGCAGTCTTCTCACGACCGCCGGGGAGCTGTTTTTT.

The gene calls are TRBV27 and TRBJ2-1; D gene ambiguous. V was trimmed by 0 bases and J by 2 bases, leaving 11 bases between them. This CDR3 contains 16 residues. Germline-derived CDR1 and CDR2 are MNHEY and SMNVEV (reference sequence). CDR3 region: CASSLSLAWTYNEQFF. In DNA form, the CDR3 reads TGTGCCAGCAGTTTATCGCTGGCATGGACCTACAATGAGCAGTTCTTC.

Written as DNA, the CDR3 is TGTGCCAGCAGTAGACTCGCTAGCACAGATACGCAGTATTTT. It yields the protein CASSRLASTDTQYF. The chain recombines TRBV5-6 with TRBJ2-3, with D uncertain. The length of the CDR3 is 14 residues. V gave up 5 bases and J gave up 0 bases, with 10 bases separating them. Germline values: CDR1 SGHDT, CDR2 YYEEEE.

The chain joins TRBV5-5 to TRBJ1-4; D is unresolved. Trimming left V 1 base short and J 7 bases short, with 11 bases between. This CDR3 is built from 14 residues. Germline V gene sequence: CDR1 SGHKS, CDR2 YYEKEE (reference sequence). The CDR3 is CASSLLGMAEKLFF. CDR3 DNA sequence: TGTGCCAGCAGCTTGCTGGGTATGGCTGAAAAACTGTTTTTT.

The CDR3 here is CASSSEPGQGAKETQYF. As DNA, the CDR3 is TGTGCCAGCAGCTCAGAGCCGGGACAGGGGGCGAAGGAGACCCAGTACTTC. The chain couples TRBV7-8 to TRBJ2-5; 12 nucleotides match TRBD1. This CDR3 is 17 amino acids long. After removal of 4 bases from V and 5 bases from J, the junction contained 11 bases not matched to a gene. CDR1 is SGHVS, CDR2 FQNEAQ, per germline.